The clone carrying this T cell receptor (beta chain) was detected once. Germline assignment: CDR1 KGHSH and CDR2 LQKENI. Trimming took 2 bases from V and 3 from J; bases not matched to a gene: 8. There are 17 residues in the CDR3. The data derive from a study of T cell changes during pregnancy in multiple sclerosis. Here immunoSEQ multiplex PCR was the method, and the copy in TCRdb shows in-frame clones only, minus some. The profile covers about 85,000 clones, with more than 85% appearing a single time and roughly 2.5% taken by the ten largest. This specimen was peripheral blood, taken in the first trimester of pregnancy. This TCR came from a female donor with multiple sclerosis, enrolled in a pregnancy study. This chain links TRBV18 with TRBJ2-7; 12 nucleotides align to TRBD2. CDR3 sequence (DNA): TGTGCCAGCTCACCAGCCATGACTAGCGGGAGTTTCTACGAGCAGTACTTC. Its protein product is CASSPAMTSGSFYEQYF.